What follows are 14 T cell receptor beta chains derived from one specimen sequenced in a study of identical twins. MiXCR, run by TCRdb on the 5' RACE reads, gives a single entry per CDR3 protein. The table includes a few hundred thousand distinct CDR3 sequences, more than 9% detected once. In addition, the sample was reused for a study of yellow fever vaccine responses in identical twins.

The sample consisted of PBMCs. All receptors come from a woman aged 18-29 years in good health.

The chain is built from TRBV24-1 and TRBJ2-7; 9 bases fit TRBD1. V shed 3 bases and J 7 bases; nucleotides not matched to a gene: 9. CDR3 length: 15 amino acids. CDR1 and CDR2 (germline): KGHDR, SFDVKD. CDR3 sequence: CATSDTRTGVEEQYF. The CDR3 coding sequence is TGTGCCACCAGTGATACAAGGACAGGGGTGGAAGAGCAGTACTTC.

Comment on this clonotype: At one boundary the junction diverges from the germline segment, which might be a read error. The V gene is TRBV4-2, the J gene TRBJ2-7, with 9 positions matching TRBD2. CDR3 size: 16 residues. Germline CDR1 reads LGHNA; CDR2 reads YNFKEQ. In nucleotides, the CDR3 is TGTGCCAGCAGCCGAGAGGTATCAGGACTAGCGTACGTGCAGTACTTC. Protein: CASSREVSGLAYVQYF.

This clonotype appeared a few times. V gene TRBV12-5 combines with J gene TRBJ2-3; unclear D gene. Between the trimmed V and J ends, which lost 3 bases and 5 bases, there was a span of 3 bases. Germline V gene sequence: CDR1 LGHNT, CDR2 FRNRAP. The CDR3 length is 11 residues. The CDR3 DNA sequence: TGTGCTAGTGGTTTTGAAGATACGCAGTATTTT. As protein: CASGFEDTQYF.

The table lists this clonotype with many counts. The gene calls are TRBV7-2 and TRBJ2-1; no definite D call. V was pared by 2 bases and J by 10 bases, with 6 bases between. CDR1 SGHTA and CDR2 FQGNSA come from the germline V gene. The CDR3 is 11 residues long. Here the CDR3 reads CASSLSGEQFF. The CDR3 coding sequence is TGTGCCAGCAGCTTAAGTGGAGAGCAGTTCTTC.

This clonotype appeared many times. This sequence joins TRBV11-1 and TRBJ2-3; 8 bases line up with TRBD1. The CDR3 totals 14 residues. V lost 5 bases to trimming and J lost 5 bases; unmatched junction nucleotides: 6. The V gene's germline CDR1 is SGHAT and CDR2 FQDESV (reference sequence). CDR3 sequence (DNA): TGTGCCAGCAGCCAAGATACAGGGGGAGATACGCAGTATTTT. This translates into CASSQDTGGDTQYF.

The table lists this clonotype with many counts. V gene TRBV6-2 or TRBV6-3 combines with J gene TRBJ2-2, with D uncertain. The CDR3 totals 11 residues. V was pared by 6 bases and J by 9 bases, with 8 bases between. Germline V lookup: CDR1 MNHEY, CDR2 SVGEGT. CDR3 sequence reads: CASSPLRELFF. CDR3 nucleotides: TGTGCCAGCAGCCCCCTCCGGGAGCTGTTTTTT.

In its sample, this clonotype was seen a few times. The rearrangement links TRBV5-1 to TRBJ2-7, with 8 positions matching TRBD1. The CDR3 contains 15 residues. V lost 4 bases, J lost 3 bases, and 9 bases stayed unmatched. Germline loops: CDR1 SGHRS, CDR2 YFSETQ. The CDR3 DNA is TGCGCCAGCAGCCCACAGGGGGTCACGTTCTACGAGCAGTACTTC. Encoded protein: CASSPQGVTFYEQYF.

The chain is built from TRBV6-2 or TRBV6-3 and TRBJ1-1; 8 bases match TRBD1. Germline-derived CDR1 and CDR2 are MNHEY and SVGEGT. The CDR3 is 16 residues long. The junction had 8 bases not matched to a gene; V was cut back by 5 bases and J by 0 bases. The chain's CDR3 is CASSPLGTGMNTEAFF. The CDR3 DNA follows: TGTGCCAGCAGTCCCCTCGGGACAGGAATGAACACTGAAGCTTTCTTT.

Only a few counts were recorded for this clonotype. This chain connects TRBV19 to TRBJ2-3, with D possibly matching TRBD2 (6 bases). Germline assignment: CDR1 LNHDA and CDR2 SQIVND (reference sequence). V dropped 1 base and J dropped 5 bases, with 10 bases sitting between them. The CDR3 length is 14 residues. This CDR3 reads CASSIVAGRDTQYF. The CDR3 nucleotides are TGTGCCAGTAGTATAGTTGCGGGGAGAGATACGCAGTATTTT. Full variable domain (outside the CDR3, taken from reference TRBV19 and TRBJ2-3): DGGITQSPKYLFRKEGQNVTLSCEQNLNHDAMYWYRQDPGQGLRLIYYSQIVNDFQKGDIAEGYSVSREKKESFPLTVTSAQKNPTAFYLCASSIVAGRDTQYFGPGTRLTVL.

This clonotype was observed a handful of times. The chain has TRBV4-3 and TRBJ2-7, with 9 positions matching TRBD1. The V and J ends lost 5 bases and 4 bases, in that order; junction bases with no gene match: 9. Per germline, CDR1 LGHNA and CDR2 YSLEER. This CDR3 contains 15 residues. The CDR3 DNA reads as TGCGCCAGCAGCGGCTACAGGGGGCTTTCATACGAGCAGTACTTC. Protein: CASSGYRGLSYEQYF.

The sample holds a few counts of this clonotype. J is TRBJ2-1 and V is TRBV7-2; perhaps TRBD2 as D (5 bases). The CDR3 runs 15 residues. Germline CDR1 and CDR2: SGHTA and FQGNSA. Trimming removed 1 base at V and 6 bases at J, with 13 bases between. CDR3 in DNA: TGTGCCAGCAGCTTAGGGGTAGCGTTCGTCAATGAGCAGTTCTTC. It translates to CASSLGVAFVNEQFF. Together with reference TRBV7-2 and TRBJ2-1, the CDR3 gives the full variable domain: GAGVSQSPSNKVTEKGKDVELRCDPISGHTALYWYRQSLGQGLEFLIYFQGNSAPDKSGLPSDRFSAERTGGSVSTLTIQRTQQEDSAVYLCASSLGVAFVNEQFFGPGTRLTVL.

A few counts support this clonotype. The J gene is TRBJ1-6, the V gene TRBV4-3; 7 bases agree with TRBD1. The V gene's germline CDR1 is LGHNA and CDR2 YSLEER. J was trimmed by 9 bases and V by 0 bases; bases with no gene match: 8. There are 16 residues in the CDR3. CDR3 sequence reads: CASSQDINRGTSPLHF. The CDR3 region has the DNA TGCGCCAGCAGCCAAGATATAAACAGGGGAACTTCACCCCTCCACTTT.

This clonotype was seen more than once but under ten times. The chain uses TRBV5-6 and TRBJ1-3; TRBD1 might be the D (5 bases). Germline CDR1 SGHDT, CDR2 YYEEEE. The CDR3 extends over 13 amino acids. V lost 3 bases to trimming and J lost 7 bases, with 11 bases between them. As DNA, the CDR3 is TGTGCCAGCAGCTACGGACAAATGAACACCATATATTTT. Protein sequence: CASSYGQMNTIYF.

This clonotype was detected a few times. V gene TRBV20-1 combines with J gene TRBJ1-1; D ambiguous. Looked up from germline, CDR1 is DFQATT and CDR2 is SNEGSKA (reference sequence). The CDR3 runs 14 residues. V was pared by 6 bases and J by 0 bases, with 14 bases between. The CDR3 here is CSARQAQLNTEAFF. The CDR3 DNA is TGCAGTGCCCGGCAGGCGCAGCTGAACACTGAAGCTTTCTTT.